This is a list of T cell receptor beta chains from one sample in a study of beta chain features in type 1 diabetes. Produced via immunoSEQ multiplex PCR; TCRdb's table is partial and in-frame only. The sample lists over 120,000 clones, about 10% occurring once. The sample comprised naive CD4+ T cells from blood. These receptors were obtained from a man aged 18 to 29 in good health. The CDR3 runs from the conserved cysteine through the conserved F or W. Fields, in order: D gene, clone size, J gene, CDR3 length, V gene, CDR3 protein, CDR3 DNA. D genes are given only for firm matches. Where a row states a size, it is once, few, many or the class of an expanded clone; other rows omit it.

D gene: NA; clone size: NA; J gene: TRBJ2-1; CDR3 length: 14; V gene: TRBV11-2; CDR3 protein: CASSLVIRAREQFF; CDR3 DNA: TGTGCCAGCAGCTTAGTAATCAGGGCTAGGGAGCAGTTCTTC
D gene: NA; clone size: NA; J gene: TRBJ1-3; CDR3 length: 16; V gene: TRBV23-1; CDR3 protein: CASSPAMGSSGNTIYF; CDR3 DNA: TGCGCCAGCAGTCCCGCGATGGGGAGCTCTGGAAACACCATATATTTT
D gene: TRBD1; clone size: few; J gene: TRBJ2-7; CDR3 length: 13; V gene: TRBV6-5; CDR3 protein: CASSSTGVGEQYF; CDR3 DNA: TGTGCCAGCAGCTCAACAGGGGTCGGCGAGCAGTACTTC
D gene: NA; clone size: few; J gene: TRBJ2-7; CDR3 length: 14; V gene: TRBV7-2; CDR3 protein: CASSLGSPLYEQYF; CDR3 DNA: TGTGCCAGCAGCTTGGGGAGTCCCCTTTACGAGCAGTACTTC
D gene: NA; clone size: NA; J gene: TRBJ2-7; CDR3 length: 13; V gene: TRBV5-4; CDR3 protein: CASSQGRPDEQYF; CDR3 DNA: TGTGCCAGCAGCCAAGGGAGACCCGACGAGCAGTACTTC
D gene: NA; clone size: NA; J gene: TRBJ2-7; CDR3 length: 14; V gene: TRBV19; CDR3 protein: CASSTRESGGEQYF; CDR3 DNA: TGTGCCAGTAGTACCAGGGAAAGTGGTGGCGAGCAGTACTTC
D gene: NA; clone size: NA; J gene: TRBJ1-1; CDR3 length: 12; V gene: TRBV28; CDR3 protein: CASSLIATEAFF; CDR3 DNA: TGTGCCAGCAGTTTAATAGCCACTGAAGCTTTCTTT
D gene: TRBD1; clone size: NA; J gene: TRBJ1-5; CDR3 length: 17; V gene: TRBV5-6; CDR3 protein: CASSLMDRAPGNQPQHF; CDR3 DNA: TGTGCCAGCAGCTTGATGGACAGGGCCCCTGGCAATCAGCCCCAGCATTTT
D gene: TRBD1; clone size: NA; J gene: TRBJ2-5; CDR3 length: 15; V gene: TRBV10-1; CDR3 protein: CASSELPGQGETQYF; CDR3 DNA: TGCGCCAGCAGCGAGCTCCCCGGACAGGGAGAGACCCAGTACTTC
D gene: NA; clone size: many; J gene: TRBJ2-2; CDR3 length: 13; V gene: TRBV16; CDR3 protein: CASRRGNTGELFF; CDR3 DNA: TGTGCCAGTCGGCGGGGTAACACCGGGGAGCTGTTTTTT
D gene: NA; clone size: NA; J gene: TRBJ1-2; CDR3 length: 13; V gene: TRBV7-6; CDR3 protein: CASSPSGDHGYTF; CDR3 DNA: TGTGCCAGCAGCCCGAGCGGGGATCATGGCTACACCTTC
D gene: NA; clone size: few; J gene: TRBJ1-1; CDR3 length: 14; V gene: TRBV7-2; CDR3 protein: CASSLKGPITEAFF; CDR3 DNA: TGTGCCAGCAGCTTAAAGGGGCCGATCACTGAAGCTTTCTTT
D gene: NA; clone size: NA; J gene: TRBJ2-3; CDR3 length: 13; V gene: TRBV30; CDR3 protein: CAWIGGSTDTQYF; CDR3 DNA: TGTGCCTGGATAGGAGGGAGCACAGATACGCAGTATTTT
D gene: NA; clone size: NA; J gene: TRBJ2-7; CDR3 length: 13; V gene: TRBV6-5; CDR3 protein: CASRNRAHDEQYF; CDR3 DNA: TGTGCCAGCAGAAACAGGGCTCACGACGAGCAGTACTTC
D gene: TRBD2; clone size: NA; J gene: TRBJ2-5; CDR3 length: 14; V gene: TRBV7-2; CDR3 protein: CASSLGLAGETQYF; CDR3 DNA: TGTGCCAGCAGCTTGGGATTAGCGGGTGAGACCCAGTACTTC
D gene: NA; clone size: few; J gene: TRBJ1-5; CDR3 length: 12; V gene: TRBV19; CDR3 protein: CASSFSDQPQHF; CDR3 DNA: TGTGCCAGTAGTTTCAGCGATCAGCCCCAGCATTTT
D gene: TRBD1; clone size: NA; J gene: TRBJ1-2; CDR3 length: 13; V gene: TRBV6-6; CDR3 protein: CASTLDRANGYTF; CDR3 DNA: TGTGCCAGCACCCTGGACAGGGCCAATGGCTACACCTTC
D gene: NA; clone size: few; J gene: TRBJ1-1; CDR3 length: 14; V gene: TRBV19; CDR3 protein: CASSMRATNTEAFF; CDR3 DNA: TGTGCCAGTAGTATGAGGGCCACGAACACTGAAGCTTTCTTT
D gene: NA; clone size: NA; J gene: TRBJ1-5; CDR3 length: 13; V gene: TRBV7-2; CDR3 protein: CASRLAPNQPQHF; CDR3 DNA: TGTGCCAGCAGACTTGCACCCAATCAGCCCCAGCATTTT
D gene: TRBD2; clone size: many; J gene: TRBJ2-3; CDR3 length: 14; V gene: TRBV29-1; CDR3 protein: CSGSGAYGTDTQYF; CDR3 DNA: TGCAGCGGTAGCGGGGCGTATGGCACAGATACGCAGTATTTT
D gene: TRBD1; clone size: few; J gene: TRBJ1-5; CDR3 length: 14; V gene: TRBV27; CDR3 protein: CASSRGTDPQPQHF; CDR3 DNA: TGTGCCAGCAGTAGAGGGACAGACCCACAGCCCCAGCATTTT
D gene: NA; clone size: few; J gene: TRBJ1-5; CDR3 length: 13; V gene: TRBV5-6; CDR3 protein: CASSLGGDQPQHF; CDR3 DNA: TGTGCCAGCAGCTTGGGCGGCGATCAGCCCCAGCATTTT
D gene: NA; clone size: NA; J gene: TRBJ1-5; CDR3 length: 13; V gene: TRBV28; CDR3 protein: CASSLLTAEPQHF; CDR3 DNA: TGTGCCAGCAGTTTACTGACAGCCGAGCCCCAGCATTTT
D gene: NA; clone size: NA; J gene: TRBJ1-1; CDR3 length: 13; V gene: TRBV30; CDR3 protein: CAWRGEGNTEAFF; CDR3 DNA: TGTGCCTGGAGGGGTGAGGGGAACACTGAAGCTTTCTTT
D gene: TRBD2; clone size: NA; J gene: TRBJ2-7; CDR3 length: 15; V gene: TRBV6-5; CDR3 protein: CASSYSGGGTYEQYF; CDR3 DNA: TGTGCCAGCAGTTACAGCGGCGGGGGGACCTACGAGCAGTACTTC
D gene: TRBD2; clone size: few; J gene: TRBJ2-7; CDR3 length: 15; V gene: TRBV11-1; CDR3 protein: CASSPRRGALYEQYF; CDR3 DNA: TGTGCCAGCAGCCCCCGGCGGGGGGCGTTGTACGAGCAGTACTTC
D gene: TRBD2; clone size: few; J gene: TRBJ2-5; CDR3 length: 17; V gene: TRBV4-2; CDR3 protein: CASSQGTSGAGRETQYF; CDR3 DNA: TGTGCCAGCAGCCAAGGGACTAGCGGGGCGGGTCGAGAGACCCAGTACTTC
D gene: TRBD1; clone size: NA; J gene: TRBJ2-7; CDR3 length: 16; V gene: TRBV5-6; CDR3 protein: CASSLTRDRGNYEQYF; CDR3 DNA: TGTGCCAGCAGCTTAACCCGGGACAGGGGTAACTACGAGCAGTACTTC
D gene: NA; clone size: NA; J gene: TRBJ2-3; CDR3 length: 19; V gene: TRBV21-1; CDR3 protein: CASSKEGTGGFSSTDTQYF; CDR3 DNA: TGTGCCAGCAGCAAAGAAGGGACAGGGGGCTTCTCTAGCACAGATACGCAGTATTTT
D gene: TRBD1; clone size: NA; J gene: TRBJ2-2; CDR3 length: 16; V gene: TRBV19; CDR3 protein: CASSLLGQLSVGELFF; CDR3 DNA: TGTGCCAGTAGCTTATTGGGACAGCTGTCCGTGGGGGAGCTGTTTTTT
D gene: TRBD2; clone size: NA; J gene: TRBJ2-5; CDR3 length: 15; V gene: TRBV9; CDR3 protein: CASSVSSGGVETQYF; CDR3 DNA: TGTGCCAGCAGCGTTTCTAGCGGGGGTGTAGAGACCCAGTACTTC
D gene: NA; clone size: few; J gene: TRBJ2-5; CDR3 length: 15; V gene: TRBV7-9; CDR3 protein: CASSLRGGTKETQYF; CDR3 DNA: TGTGCCAGCAGCTTACGCGGGGGCACCAAAGAGACCCAGTACTTC
D gene: NA; clone size: few; J gene: TRBJ2-7; CDR3 length: 13; V gene: TRBV4-2; CDR3 protein: CASSQEGRYEQYF; CDR3 DNA: TGTGCCAGCAGCCAAGAGGGCCGCTACGAGCAGTACTTC
D gene: TRBD1; clone size: few; J gene: TRBJ2-7; CDR3 length: 15; V gene: TRBV7-6; CDR3 protein: CASSLGQGVGDEQYF; CDR3 DNA: TGTGCCAGCAGCTTAGGTCAGGGGGTAGGCGACGAGCAGTACTTC
D gene: NA; clone size: many; J gene: TRBJ2-1; CDR3 length: 15; V gene: TRBV15; CDR3 protein: CATSNRERGLNEQFF; CDR3 DNA: TGTGCCACCAGCAACAGGGAAAGGGGCCTCAATGAGCAGTTCTTC
D gene: NA; clone size: few; J gene: TRBJ2-5; CDR3 length: 19; V gene: TRBV21-1; CDR3 protein: CASSKKGASGGPSTETQYF; CDR3 DNA: TGTGCCAGCAGCAAAAAGGGGGCTAGCGGGGGACCTAGCACAGAGACCCAGTACTTC
D gene: NA; clone size: NA; J gene: TRBJ1-2; CDR3 length: 15; V gene: TRBV14; CDR3 protein: CASSPGQLFSYGYTF; CDR3 DNA: TGTGCCAGCAGCCCCGGACAGCTTTTTTCCTATGGCTACACCTTC
D gene: NA; clone size: NA; J gene: TRBJ1-4; CDR3 length: 16; V gene: TRBV7-2; CDR3 protein: CASSFGRGVWGEKLFF; CDR3 DNA: TGTGCCAGCAGCTTTGGAAGGGGTGTATGGGGTGAAAAACTGTTTTTT
D gene: TRBD2; clone size: few; J gene: TRBJ2-5; CDR3 length: 14; V gene: TRBV27; CDR3 protein: CASSFSGRQETQYF; CDR3 DNA: TGTGCCAGCAGTTTTAGCGGGCGCCAAGAGACCCAGTACTTC
D gene: TRBD2; clone size: few; J gene: TRBJ2-4; CDR3 length: 13; V gene: TRBV30; CDR3 protein: CAWVSGGGHIQYF; CDR3 DNA: TGTGCCTGGGTTAGCGGGGGGGGTCACATTCAGTACTTC
D gene: TRBD1; clone size: many; J gene: TRBJ2-7; CDR3 length: 9; V gene: TRBV30; CDR3 protein: CAWAGTGTF; CDR3 DNA: TGTGCCTGGGCCGGGACAGGGACGTTC
D gene: NA; clone size: NA; J gene: TRBJ1-2; CDR3 length: 14; V gene: TRBV5-1; CDR3 protein: CASSSSGGNYGYTF; CDR3 DNA: TGCGCCAGCAGCTCGTCGGGGGGGAACTATGGCTACACCTTC
D gene: TRBD1; clone size: NA; J gene: TRBJ1-5; CDR3 length: 16; V gene: TRBV18; CDR3 protein: CASSGQGQGARQPQHF; CDR3 DNA: TGTGCCAGCTCAGGCCAAGGACAGGGGGCAAGGCAGCCCCAGCATTTT
D gene: NA; clone size: few; J gene: TRBJ2-7; CDR3 length: 11; V gene: TRBV5-6; CDR3 protein: CASSLGGEQYF; CDR3 DNA: TGTGCCAGCAGCTTGGGAGGCGAGCAGTACTTC
D gene: NA; clone size: NA; J gene: TRBJ2-3; CDR3 length: 13; V gene: TRBV7-3; CDR3 protein: CASSFERTDTQYF; CDR3 DNA: TGTGCCAGCAGCTTCGAGCGCACAGATACGCAGTATTTT
D gene: TRBD2; clone size: NA; J gene: TRBJ2-3; CDR3 length: 16; V gene: TRBV5-1; CDR3 protein: CASSLPSGASTDTQYF; CDR3 DNA: TGCGCCAGCAGCTTGCCCAGCGGGGCCTCCACAGATACGCAGTATTTT
D gene: NA; clone size: NA; J gene: TRBJ1-2; CDR3 length: 13; V gene: TRBV9; CDR3 protein: CASSVERNYGYTF; CDR3 DNA: TGTGCCAGCAGCGTAGAGAGGAACTATGGCTACACCTTC
D gene: NA; clone size: NA; J gene: TRBJ2-2; CDR3 length: 14; V gene: TRBV11-1; CDR3 protein: CAPQGRVRTGELFF; CDR3 DNA: TGTGCCCCCCAGGGCAGGGTCCGGACCGGGGAGCTGTTTTTT
D gene: TRBD1; clone size: NA; J gene: TRBJ1-3; CDR3 length: 15; V gene: TRBV4-3; CDR3 protein: CASSLGTGVANTIYF; CDR3 DNA: TGCGCCAGCAGCTTAGGGACAGGGGTGGCAAACACCATATATTTT
D gene: NA; clone size: many; J gene: TRBJ2-3; CDR3 length: 13; V gene: TRBV4-2; CDR3 protein: CASSQPTGDTQYF; CDR3 DNA: TGTGCCAGCAGCCAGCCGACAGGAGATACGCAGTATTTT
D gene: TRBD1; clone size: few; J gene: TRBJ2-7; CDR3 length: 15; V gene: TRBV15; CDR3 protein: CATSRMGQGLYEQYF; CDR3 DNA: TGTGCCACCAGCAGGATGGGACAGGGTTTGTACGAGCAGTACTTC
D gene: NA; clone size: NA; J gene: TRBJ1-6; CDR3 length: 15; V gene: TRBV5-6; CDR3 protein: CASSLFGSNNSPLHF; CDR3 DNA: TGTGCCAGCAGCTTGTTCGGTTCGAATAATTCACCCCTCCACTTT
D gene: TRBD1; clone size: few; J gene: TRBJ2-7; CDR3 length: 14; V gene: TRBV18; CDR3 protein: CASSPETGSYEQYF; CDR3 DNA: TGTGCCAGCTCACCAGAGACAGGGTCCTACGAGCAGTACTTC
D gene: TRBD2; clone size: NA; J gene: TRBJ2-5; CDR3 length: 15; V gene: TRBV28; CDR3 protein: CASSSASGGQETQYF; CDR3 DNA: TGTGCCAGCAGTTCGGCTAGCGGGGGGCAAGAGACCCAGTACTTC
D gene: NA; clone size: NA; J gene: TRBJ1-5; CDR3 length: 16; V gene: TRBV21-1; CDR3 protein: CASSKVGQGSNQPQHF; CDR3 DNA: NA
D gene: NA; clone size: NA; J gene: TRBJ1-3; CDR3 length: 15; V gene: TRBV4-3; CDR3 protein: CASSHETELGNTIYF; CDR3 DNA: TGCGCCAGCAGCCATGAGACAGAACTTGGAAACACCATATATTTT
D gene: NA; clone size: few; J gene: TRBJ1-2; CDR3 length: 15; V gene: TRBV6-5; CDR3 protein: CASSPELLLNYGYTF; CDR3 DNA: TGTGCCAGCAGTCCCGAACTTTTACTCAACTATGGCTACACCTTC
D gene: NA; clone size: NA; J gene: TRBJ2-3; CDR3 length: 12; V gene: TRBV30; CDR3 protein: CAWTSTRDTQYF; CDR3 DNA: TGTGCCTGGACCTCAACTCGCGATACGCAGTATTTT
D gene: TRBD1; clone size: few; J gene: TRBJ1-2; CDR3 length: 14; V gene: TRBV5-1; CDR3 protein: CASSLGQGDYGYTF; CDR3 DNA: TGCGCCAGCAGCTTGGGACAGGGAGACTATGGCTACACCTTC